This is a list of T cell receptor beta chains from one sample in a study of blood T cell repertoires in COVID-19. Sequencing used immunoSEQ multiplex PCR; TCRdb keeps in-frame clones, though not all of them. The sample records roughly 120,000 clones, 80% to 95% being singletons. The sequenced material came from peripheral blood. All receptors come from a man in his forties or fifties with COVID-19, enrolled during active disease. CDR3s leave out the opening cysteine and the closing phenylalanine or tryptophan.

v_gene: TRBV24-1
CDR3aa: ATSDPSGTSTDTQY

v_gene: TRBV6-5
CDR3aa: ASRNPGTGAHEQY

v_gene: TRBV4-1
CDR3aa: ASSQAQGLYSNQPQH

v_gene: TRBV28
CDR3aa: ASSSPGQGSDTQY

v_gene: TRBV2
CDR3aa: ASREKREGLGEQF

v_gene: TRBV5-1
CDR3aa: ASSLGPGEGQETQY

v_gene: TRBV3-1/TRBV3-2
CDR3aa: ASSQVGQREGGAGELF

v_gene: TRBV30
CDR3aa: AWSVLAGYGYT

v_gene: TRBV18
CDR3aa: ASSVMGGDDEQY

v_gene: TRBV18
CDR3aa: ASSYLTREVNRGEQF

v_gene: TRBV28
CDR3aa: ASNGGTNTGELF

v_gene: TRBV7-8
CDR3aa: ASSLGPSGYEQY

v_gene: TRBV4-1
CDR3aa: ASSDRVRQPQH

v_gene: TRBV12-3/TRBV12-4
CDR3aa: ASSSTNEQF

v_gene: TRBV18
CDR3aa: ASSPPGQTQRGGQF